This record covers a single TCR beta chain. These data come from a study of monozygotic twins with inflammatory bowel disease. CDR1 and CDR2 from the germline V gene are MNHEY and SVGAGI. The CDR3 contains 13 residues. After re-calling the 5' RACE reads, TCRdb lists one entry per CDR3 protein, DNA absent. The data include 200,000 to 250,000 distinct CDR3 sequences; the top ten clones carry roughly 1.7%. This chain connects TRBV6-5 to TRBJ1-2; with no DNA, the TCRdb D assignment of TRBD1 cannot be verified. The clonotype originates from a human donor with ulcerative colitis or Crohn's disease, or a healthy co-twin of an affected twin (not recorded which). Input material: blood. The CDR3 spells CASSPGTVYGYTF.